This note documents a single T cell receptor beta chain sequence. Its matching antigen is unknown. At deep level, the assay was performed. Assay used: immunoSEQ multiplex PCR; TCRdb lists only in-frame clones, some missing. Altogether under 600,000 clones are present, roughly 79% being singletons, with the ten largest covering around 12%. The CDR3 length is 14 residues. Trimming took 0 bases from V and 7 from J; bases not matched to a gene: 3. Per germline, CDR1 SGHRS and CDR2 YFSETQ. Around 90 million PBMCs per unsorted sample were used for genomic DNA. These data are taken from a study of shared clonotypes between healthy human individuals. Regarding the study as a whole: Researchers sampled blood only, noting tissue repertoires likely differ.

Sequenced material: PBMCs. The sequence derives from a woman aged 40 to 50 in good health. Some clones in this sample may be carry-over from other donors' samples. The V and J genes are TRBV5-1 and TRBJ2-1; TRBD2 matches at 8 bases. CDR3 DNA sequence: TGCGCCAGCAGCTTGGTAGCTAGCGGGAATGAGCAGTTCTTC. It specifies CASSLVASGNEQFF. Using reference TRBV5-1 and TRBJ2-1 for the parts outside the CDR3, the full variable domain is KAGVTQTPRYLIKTRGQQVTLSCSPISGHRSVSWYQQTPGQGLQFLFEYFSETQRNKGNFPGRFSGRQFSNSRSEMNVSTLELGDSALYLCASSLVASGNEQFFGPGTRLTVL.